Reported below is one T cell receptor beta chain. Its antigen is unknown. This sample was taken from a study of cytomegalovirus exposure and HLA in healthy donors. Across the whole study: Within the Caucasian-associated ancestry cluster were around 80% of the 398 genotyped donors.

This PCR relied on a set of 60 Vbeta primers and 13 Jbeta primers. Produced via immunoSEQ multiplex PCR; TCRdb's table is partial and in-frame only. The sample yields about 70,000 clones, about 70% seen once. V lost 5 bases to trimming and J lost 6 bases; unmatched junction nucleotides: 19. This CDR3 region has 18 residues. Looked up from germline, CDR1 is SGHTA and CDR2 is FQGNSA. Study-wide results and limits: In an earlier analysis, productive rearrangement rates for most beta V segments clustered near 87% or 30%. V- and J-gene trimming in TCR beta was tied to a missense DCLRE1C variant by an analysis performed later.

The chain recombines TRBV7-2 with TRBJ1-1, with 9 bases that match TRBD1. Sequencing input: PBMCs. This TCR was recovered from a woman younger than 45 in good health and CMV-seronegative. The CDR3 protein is CASSGQQGADLRIAEAFF. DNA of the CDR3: TGTGCCAGCAGCGGGCAACAGGGGGCGGATCTCCGTATCGCTGAAGCTTTCTTT.